The source of this T cell receptor beta chain is a study of blood T cell repertoires in COVID-19. Study-level information: Donors in the United States, Italy and Spain gave samples during acute or convalescent COVID-19.

Original analysis: Reference gene primer amplification yielded estimated nucleated cell counts. The assay was immunoSEQ multiplex PCR, and TCRdb's table has in-frame clones only and misses some. That table gives V, J and clone size, and the DNA gave D and trimming. The table shows fewer than 350,000 clones, with 88% occurring only once. Individuals drawn from under 30 US areas were about 18 to 95 years old. Participant-given clinical history determined each cohort assignment. V was shortened by 0 bases and J by 0 bases, with 13 bases between the two germline ends. This CDR3 spans 17 amino acids. Per the germline V gene, CDR1 is SGDLS and CDR2 is YYNGEE.

This TCR came from a woman aged 55-69 years in a cohort exposed to, infected with or recovered from COVID-19 (not recorded which). Sequencing was performed on PBMCs or T cells enriched from blood (not recorded which). The chain recombines TRBV9 with TRBJ1-3; TRBD1 is a possible D gene (5 bases). CDR3 nucleotides: TGTGCCAGCAGCGTAGATAACGGGGGATTCTCTGGAAACACCATATATTTT. This gives the protein CASSVDNGGFSGNTIYF. Looking up the rest from reference TRBV9 and TRBJ1-3 gives the full variable domain: DSGVTQTPKHLITATGQRVTLRCSPRSGDLSVYWYQQSLDQGLQFLIQYYNGEERAKGNILERFSAQQFPDLHSELNLSSLELGDSALYFCASSVDNGGFSGNTIYFGEGSWLTVV.